Here is one T cell receptor (beta chain) with its context. The sample comes from a study of long-term antiretroviral therapy in people with HIV. The authors ran the immunoSEQ assay, v3.0, at survey level. The assay was immunoSEQ multiplex PCR, and TCRdb's table has in-frame clones only and misses some. Of approximately 10,000 clones listed, 60% to 75% are singletons. CDR3 size: 12 residues. Germline V CDR1 and CDR2: MDHEN, SYDVKM. V trimming: 6 bases; J trimming: 3 bases; junction bases outside the gene matches: 2. This chain uses TRBV28 with TRBJ2-7; TRBD1 matches 7 bases. The sample was unsorted PBMCs, taken almost 3.2 years before starting antiretroviral therapy. The clonotype was recovered from a man aged 35-49 years with HIV. In DNA, the CDR3 is TGTGCCAGCAGCAGGGGGAACTACGAGCAGTACTTC. Translating it yields CASSRGNYEQYF.